What follows is one T cell receptor (beta chain) and its context. What it binds is unknown. CDR1 and CDR2 (germline): SEHNR, FQNEAQ (reference sequence). V dropped 2 bases and J dropped 8 bases, with 15 bases sitting between them. The CDR3 runs to 14 residues. Using immunoSEQ multiplex PCR, the repertoire was profiled, and TCRdb retains in-frame clones only, with some absent. This sample has around 100,000 clones, with roughly 89% found just once. This entry belongs to a study of identifying expanded T cells in peripheral blood. General study findings and limits: Technical replicates showed roughly 1.2 changed clones; about two weeks roughly 18; four weeks 19.

The chain is built from TRBV7-9 and TRBJ1-2; D gene ambiguous. Sequenced input: blood. The source is a person aged 18 to 75 in good health. CDR3 residues: CASSLFSASNGYTF. CDR3 in DNA: TGTGCCAGCAGCTTATTCTCCGCTTCCAACGGCTACACCTTC.